This T cell receptor beta chain is drawn from a study of T-cell memory formation after mild COVID-19 (dated by TCRdb to the early 2020s). Turning to the overall study: TCR sequence clusters from the two donors were largely donor specific. T-cell clones expanding and contracting after mild COVID-19 in a couple of donors were tracked by longitudinal TCRalpha and TCRbeta repertoire sequencing. Two young, previously healthy adult volunteers made up the cohort, one male and one female.

In the germline V gene, CDR1 corresponds to MNHEY and CDR2 to SVGEGT. V is pared back by 6 bases and J by 9 bases, with 12 bases lying between the germline termini. The CDR3 contains 12 residues, cysteine and phenylalanine counted. The DNA shown is the 36-base CDR3, in frame from base 1. The listed sequencing device is Illumina NovaSeq 6000. TCRalpha and TCRbeta cDNA libraries were constructed by 5'RACE with constant-segment primers, with sample barcodes and unique molecular identifiers being introduced. RNA was extracted from every sample with Trizol reagent. Libraries were amplified in two PCR steps, with a second sample barcode and Illumina TruSeq adapters added in the second step. The libraries were sequenced on an Illumina NovaSeq using 2 x 150 bp paired-end reads. The authors' analysis ran thus. With migec v1.2.7, reads were demultiplexed and then collapsed into UMI-guided consensus sequences. Using mixcr v2.1.11, UMI consensuses were aligned to TRA and TRB V and J templates and then assembled into clonotypes. A clonotype was counted as expanded or contracted only if both edgeR and NoisET called the change significant, with noise models trained on biological replicates. For edgeR calls, a false discovery rate-adjusted p below 0.01 and a log2 fold-change threshold of 1 were applied. As an exploratory analysis of dynamics, max-normalized trajectories of the 1000 most abundant clonotypes were examined with PCA combined with hierarchical clustering. Separately sequenced CD4+ and CD8+ repertoires were used to assign the CD4 or CD8 phenotype of responding clones. Using fastp at Q25 and MiXCR, TCRdb reprocessed the public reads and kept productive beta chains. Every distinct CDR3 protein forms one entry, paired with its most common genes and DNA. TCRdb's processing, not the authors', yielded these V and J calls. This sample lists around 140,000 distinct CDR3 sequences; roughly a quarter were detected once. 24% of the sample is taken by the ten largest.

Ficoll-Paque density gradient centrifugation was the method used to isolate PBMCs. With respect to this clonotype: Its antigen is not yet known. Base qualities are not recorded, but no much larger clone differs from it by a single base.

The study at large found these results: Balanced CD4/CD8 phenotypes were observed for clones contracting from day 15 to 85, whereas a bias towards CD4+ was observed for a second wave of clones expanding from day 15 to 37. The detection of some responding clones in pre-infection memory suggests that pre-existing cross-reactive memory T cells joined the SARS-CoV-2 response. The study covered only a couple of mild cases, and larger cohorts including severe cases with pre-infection samples were considered necessary. Contracting CD4+ clones turned up mainly in the CM and EM memory subsets, whereas EMRA was where CD8+ clones were enriched. Whether the second-wave clones peaking on day 37 were SARS-CoV-2 specific was not confirmed.

The clonotype was recovered from an adult woman who had mild COVID-19 (a few samples of this study predate the infection). The sample titles of this study are shuffled in the database, so cell type and time point are left out; the donor was told from shared clones. The V and J segments used are TRBV6-2 or TRBV6-3 and TRBJ1-5, with the D gene uncertain. The sequencing sample was made of PBMCs or a T cell subset sorted from them (not recorded which). At the DNA level, the sequence is TGTGCCAGCAGCTCGGGAGGAGGGCCCCAGCATTTT. Translated, this gives CASSSGGGPQHF.